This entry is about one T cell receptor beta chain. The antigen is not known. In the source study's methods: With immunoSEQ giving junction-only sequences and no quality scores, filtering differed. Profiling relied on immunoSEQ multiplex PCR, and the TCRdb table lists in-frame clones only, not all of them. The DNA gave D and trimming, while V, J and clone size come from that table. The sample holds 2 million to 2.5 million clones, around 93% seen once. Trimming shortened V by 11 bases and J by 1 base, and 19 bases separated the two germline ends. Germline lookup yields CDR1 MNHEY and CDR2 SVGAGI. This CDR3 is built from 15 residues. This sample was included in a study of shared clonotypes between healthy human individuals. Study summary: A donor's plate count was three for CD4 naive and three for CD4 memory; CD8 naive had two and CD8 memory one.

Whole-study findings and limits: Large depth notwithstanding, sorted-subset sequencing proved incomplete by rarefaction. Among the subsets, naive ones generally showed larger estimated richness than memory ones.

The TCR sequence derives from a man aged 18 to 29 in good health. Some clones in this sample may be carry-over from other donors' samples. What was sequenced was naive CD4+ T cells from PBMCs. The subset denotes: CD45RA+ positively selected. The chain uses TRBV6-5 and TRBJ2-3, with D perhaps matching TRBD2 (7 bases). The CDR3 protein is CASKGRGARTDTQYF. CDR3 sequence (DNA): TGTGCCTCAAAGGGCCGGGGGGCTCGCACAGATACGCAGTATTTT.